This T cell receptor (beta chain) derives from a study of OX40 agonist ivuxolimab in advanced cancers. Overall study context: The dose-escalation group included hepatocellular carcinoma, melanoma, renal cell carcinoma and head and neck cancer. Allowance was made for prior anti-PD-1, anti-PD-L1 or anti-CTLA-4 therapy, and roughly 39% had some.

With respect to this clone: Its antigen is unknown.

CDR3 length: 15 amino acids. Germline CDR1 is LNHNV and CDR2 is YYDKDF (reference sequence). J was trimmed by 3 bases and V by 5 bases; bases with no gene match: 6. Libraries were prepared by immunoSEQ multiplex PCR; TCRdb keeps only in-frame clonotypes and omits some of them. The sample records approximately 76,000 clones, nearly 95% being singletons. Study-wide points: Relatively little clonal expansion, among the lowest observed, appeared in partial responders at 0.1-3.0 mg/kg.

This sequence originates from an adult with an advanced solid tumor such as melanoma, head and neck, liver or kidney cancer. This specimen consisted of CD4+ or CD8+ T cells sorted from blood, obtained in a trial of the OX40 agonist ivuxolimab. The chain couples TRBV15 to TRBJ2-3; 9 bases map to TRBD2. CDR3 region: CATSALAGPTDTQYF. The CDR3 region has the DNA TGTGCCACCAGCGCGCTAGCGGGGCCTACAGATACGCAGTATTTT.